This T cell receptor beta chain was identified during a study of T cell changes during pregnancy in multiple sclerosis. Per the germline V gene, CDR1 is SEHNR and CDR2 is FQNEAQ (reference sequence). This CDR3 is built from 14 residues. The V gene lost 1 base and the J gene lost 2 bases, with 8 bases spanning the gap. Measured with immunoSEQ multiplex PCR; TCRdb has only the in-frame clones, and not every one. The data show fewer than 90,000 clones, 90% to 95% seen once. The sample was peripheral blood, taken in the first trimester of pregnancy. This chain links TRBV7-9 with TRBJ2-5, with D tentatively TRBD1 (6 bases). This TCR came from a female donor with multiple sclerosis, enrolled in a pregnancy study. In nucleotides, the CDR3 is TGTGCCAGCAGCTTAGGTCAGGGGCAAGAGACCCAGTACTTC. Protein sequence: CASSLGQGQETQYF.